The entry below gives a single T cell receptor beta chain sequence along with its context. The CDR3 consists of 14 residues. Germline CDR1 reads SGDLS; CDR2 reads YYNGEE. Trimming took 2 bases from V and 6 from J; bases not matched to a gene: 6. The table came from immunoSEQ multiplex PCR; TCRdb's copy has only in-frame clones and leaves some out. The sample has roughly 1 million clones; roughly 74% are singletons. These data come from a study of shared clonotypes between healthy human individuals. The source is a man younger than 35 in good health. Some clones in this sample may be carry-over from other donors' samples. The chain is built from TRBV9 and TRBJ2-7; 9 nucleotides match TRBD2. The sample comprised memory CD4+ T cells from PBMCs. As for subset: CD45RA-negative fraction. The CDR3 coding sequence is TGTGCCAGCAGCGTTAAGCGGGAGGCGGGCGAGCAGTACTTC. Translating gives CASSVKREAGEQYF.